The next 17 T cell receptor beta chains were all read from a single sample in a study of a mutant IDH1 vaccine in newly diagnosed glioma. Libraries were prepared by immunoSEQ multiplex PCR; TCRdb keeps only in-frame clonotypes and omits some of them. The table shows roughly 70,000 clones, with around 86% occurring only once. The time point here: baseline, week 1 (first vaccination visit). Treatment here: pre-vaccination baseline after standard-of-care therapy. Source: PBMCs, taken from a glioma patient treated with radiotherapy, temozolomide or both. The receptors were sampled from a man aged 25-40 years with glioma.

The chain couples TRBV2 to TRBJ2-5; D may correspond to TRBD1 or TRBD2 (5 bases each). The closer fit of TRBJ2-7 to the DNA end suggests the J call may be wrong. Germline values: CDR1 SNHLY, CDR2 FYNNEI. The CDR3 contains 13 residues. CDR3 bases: TGTGCCAGCATCTCCGGGGCCTCCTACGAGCAGTACTTC. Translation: CASISGASYEQYF.

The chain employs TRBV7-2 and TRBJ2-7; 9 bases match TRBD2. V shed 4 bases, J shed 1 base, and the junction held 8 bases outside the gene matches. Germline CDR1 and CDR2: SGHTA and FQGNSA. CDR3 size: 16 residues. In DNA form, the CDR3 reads TGTGCCAGCAGCTCACCAAGCGGGGGGTTATCCTACGAGCAGTACTTC. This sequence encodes CASSSPSGGLSYEQYF.

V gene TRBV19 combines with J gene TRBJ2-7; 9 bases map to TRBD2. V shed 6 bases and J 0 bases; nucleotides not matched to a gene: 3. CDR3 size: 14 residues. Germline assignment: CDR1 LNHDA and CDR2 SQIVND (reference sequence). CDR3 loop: CASRRGGGSYEQYF. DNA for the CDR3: TGTGCCAGTAGGCGGGGGGGAGGCTCCTACGAGCAGTACTTC.

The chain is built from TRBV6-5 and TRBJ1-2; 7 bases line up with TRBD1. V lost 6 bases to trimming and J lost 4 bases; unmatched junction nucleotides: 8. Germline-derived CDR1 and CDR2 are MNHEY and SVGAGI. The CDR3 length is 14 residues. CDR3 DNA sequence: TGTGCCAGCAGCCAAGGACAGGCAGGCTATGGCTACACCTTC. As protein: CASSQGQAGYGYTF.

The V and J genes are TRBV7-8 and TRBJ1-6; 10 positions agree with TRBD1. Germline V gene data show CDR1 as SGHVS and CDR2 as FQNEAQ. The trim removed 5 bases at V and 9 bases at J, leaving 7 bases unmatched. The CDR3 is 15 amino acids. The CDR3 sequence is CASSQRTGGISPLHF. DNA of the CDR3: TGTGCCAGCAGCCAACGGACAGGGGGAATTTCACCCCTCCACTTT.

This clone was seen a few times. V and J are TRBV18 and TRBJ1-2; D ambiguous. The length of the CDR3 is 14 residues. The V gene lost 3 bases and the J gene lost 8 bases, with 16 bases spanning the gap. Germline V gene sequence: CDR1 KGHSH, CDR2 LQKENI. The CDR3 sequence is CASSPAGVVGGYTF. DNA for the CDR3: TGTGCCAGCTCACCCGCCGGGGTAGTTGGGGGCTACACCTTC.

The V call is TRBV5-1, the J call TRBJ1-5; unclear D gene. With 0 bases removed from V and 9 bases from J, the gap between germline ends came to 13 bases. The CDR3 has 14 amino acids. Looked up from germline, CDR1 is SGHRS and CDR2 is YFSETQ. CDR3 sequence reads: CASSLDGDQGPQHF. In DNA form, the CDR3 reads TGCGCCAGCAGCTTGGATGGAGACCAAGGGCCCCAGCATTTT.

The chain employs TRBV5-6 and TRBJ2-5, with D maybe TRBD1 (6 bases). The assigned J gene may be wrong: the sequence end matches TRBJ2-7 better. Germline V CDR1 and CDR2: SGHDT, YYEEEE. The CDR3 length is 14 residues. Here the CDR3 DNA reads TGTGCCAGCAGCTCCTCAGGGGCTACCTACGAGCAGTACTTC. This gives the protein CASSSSGATYEQYF.

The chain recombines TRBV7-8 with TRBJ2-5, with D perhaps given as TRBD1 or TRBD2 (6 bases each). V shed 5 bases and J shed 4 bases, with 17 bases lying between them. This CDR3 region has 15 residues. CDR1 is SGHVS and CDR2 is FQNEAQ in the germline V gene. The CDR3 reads CASSPPSGGVETQYF. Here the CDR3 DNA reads TGTGCCAGCAGCCCCCCCTCCGGGGGCGTAGAGACCCAGTACTTC.

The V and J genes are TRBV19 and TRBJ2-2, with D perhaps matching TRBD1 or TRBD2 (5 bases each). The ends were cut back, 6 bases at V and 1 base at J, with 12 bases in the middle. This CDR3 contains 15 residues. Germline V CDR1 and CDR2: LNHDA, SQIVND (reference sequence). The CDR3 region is CASRIGTLNTGELFF. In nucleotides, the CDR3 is TGTGCCAGTAGGATTGGGACCTTGAACACCGGGGAGCTGTTTTTT.

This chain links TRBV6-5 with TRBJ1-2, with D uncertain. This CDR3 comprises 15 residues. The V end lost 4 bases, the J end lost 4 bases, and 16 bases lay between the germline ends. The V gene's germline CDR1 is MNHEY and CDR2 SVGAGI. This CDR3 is CASSLSSSSRYGYTF. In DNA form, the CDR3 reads TGTGCCAGCAGTTTATCCTCCTCGTCCCGCTATGGCTACACCTTC.

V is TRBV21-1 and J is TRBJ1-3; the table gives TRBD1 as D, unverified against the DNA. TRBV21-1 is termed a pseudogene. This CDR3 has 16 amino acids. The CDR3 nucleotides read TGTGCCAGCAGCCGACTACAGGGAATGGAGAAAAACACCATATATTTT. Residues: CASSRLQGMEKNTIYF.

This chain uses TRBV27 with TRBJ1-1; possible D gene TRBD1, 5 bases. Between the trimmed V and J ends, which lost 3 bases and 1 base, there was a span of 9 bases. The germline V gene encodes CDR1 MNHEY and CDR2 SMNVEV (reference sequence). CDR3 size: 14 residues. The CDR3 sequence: CASSFFQGNTEAFF. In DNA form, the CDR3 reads TGTGCCAGCAGTTTCTTCCAGGGGAACACTGAAGCTTTCTTT.

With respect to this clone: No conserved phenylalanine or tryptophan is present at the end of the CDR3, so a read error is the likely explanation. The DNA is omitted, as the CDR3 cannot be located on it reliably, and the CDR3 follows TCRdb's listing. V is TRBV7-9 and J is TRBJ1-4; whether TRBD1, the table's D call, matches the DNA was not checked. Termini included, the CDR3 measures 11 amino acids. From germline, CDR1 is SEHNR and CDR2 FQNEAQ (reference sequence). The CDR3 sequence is CASSARGRVPL.

This chain's CDR3 is CASSYSWDRENIQYF. The CDR3 nucleotides read TGTGCCAGCAGTTACTCTTGGGACAGAGAAAACATTCAGTACTTC. The V call is TRBV6-5, the J call TRBJ2-4, with 7 bases fitting TRBD1. The J segment lost 5 bases and the V segment lost 0 bases, leaving 4 bases of the junction unmatched. Per germline, CDR1 MNHEY and CDR2 SVGAGI. The CDR3 runs 15 residues.

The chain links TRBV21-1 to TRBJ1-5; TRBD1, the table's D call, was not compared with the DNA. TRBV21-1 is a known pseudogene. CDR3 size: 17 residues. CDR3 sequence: CASSTGQRIYSNQPQHF. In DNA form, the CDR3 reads TGTGCCAGCAGTACGGGACAGCGGATTTATAGCAATCAGCCCCAGCATTTT.

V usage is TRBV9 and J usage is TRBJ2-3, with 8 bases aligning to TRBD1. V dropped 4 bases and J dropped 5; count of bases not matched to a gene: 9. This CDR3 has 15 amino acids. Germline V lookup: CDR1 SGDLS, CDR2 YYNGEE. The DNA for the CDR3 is TGTGCCAGCAGCCCCCAAGGACAGGGAGGAGATACGCAGTATTTT. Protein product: CASSPQGQGGDTQYF.